There are a few counts of the clone carrying this T cell receptor (beta chain). Its antigen remains unidentified. This record belongs to a study of PD-L1 blockade in urothelial cancer. Study results and caveats: Larger 3-week expansion of tumor-associated blood clones was seen in durable-benefit patients.

Unmatched junction bases numbered 7, after V lost 5 bases and J lost 3 bases. CDR3 length: 16 residues. CDR1 SNHLY and CDR2 FYNNEI come from the germline V gene. Some clones are missing from TCRdb's copy, which holds only in-frame ones; the method was immunoSEQ multiplex PCR. The table records 45,000 to 65,000 clones, 85% of them present only once. Stated time point: pretreatment peripheral blood. Locally advanced or metastatic urothelial carcinoma was present in patients. This receptor was identified in a man between 65 and 85 years old with urothelial cancer. This rearrangement joins TRBV2 to TRBJ2-2, with 9 nucleotides matching TRBD1. Sequences were derived from PBMCs, sampled around atezolizumab (anti-PD-L1) treatment. The CDR3 DNA reads as TGTGCCAGCAGTAAACAGGGGGCGCGGGACACCGGGGAGCTGTTTTTT. Protein: CASSKQGARDTGELFF.